These 2 T cell receptor beta chains share one sample of origin, sequenced in a study of blood T cell repertoires in COVID-19. Measured with immunoSEQ multiplex PCR; TCRdb has only the in-frame clones, and not every one. The sample records tens of thousands of clones, about nine tenths being singletons. Sequenced material: peripheral blood. The receptor set was obtained from a woman in her sixties or seventies with acute or convalescent COVID-19.

The rearrangement links TRBV7-9 to TRBJ1-6; 7 bases are shared with TRBD1. Germline CDR1 is SEHNR and CDR2 is FQNEAQ (reference sequence). J was trimmed by 1 base and V by 10 bases; bases with no gene match: 16. The CDR3 spans 18 residues. DNA of the CDR3: TGTGCCATCCCTTCTTCCGGGACAGCAATTTCCTATAATTCACCCCTCCACTTT. This gives the protein CAIPSSGTAISYNSPLHF.

As regards this clone: Distinct nucleotide sequences in the sample also encode this CDR3. The chain combines TRBV19 with TRBJ2-1; tentative D call: TRBD1 (5 bases). V gave up 6 bases and J gave up 1 base, with 13 bases separating them. This CDR3 spans 15 amino acids. Germline loops: CDR1 LNHDA, CDR2 SQIVND (reference sequence). For the CDR3, the DNA is TGTGCCAGTAGCAAGCGTACAGGATCCTACAATGAGCAGTTCTTC. It codes for CASSKRTGSYNEQFF. The variable domain in full, completed from reference TRBV19 and TRBJ2-1, reads DGGITQSPKYLFRKEGQNVTLSCEQNLNHDAMYWYRQDPGQGLRLIYYSQIVNDFQKGDIAEGYSVSREKKESFPLTVTSAQKNPTAFYLCASSKRTGSYNEQFFGPGTRLTVL.